A selection of T cell receptor beta chains follows, all from one sample in a study of blood T cell repertoires in COVID-19. Produced via immunoSEQ multiplex PCR; TCRdb's table is partial and in-frame only. The sample shows some 170,000 clones, around 85% of them seen only once. Sequencing used PBMCs or T cells enriched from blood (not recorded which). These receptors were obtained from a man between 40 and 49 years old who had recovered from COVID-19. Both conserved end residues are part of each CDR3. A D gene is named only where the DNA matches it firmly. A row's size may be missing; if present it is once, few, many or a size class.

J | D | V | size | CDR3 | DNA
TRBJ1-1 | . | TRBV10-2 | . | CASLLGQEAFF | TGCGCCAGCCTACTAGGACAGGAAGCTTTCTTT
TRBJ1-3 | . | TRBV7-6 | . | CASSSIRQNGNTIYF | TGTGCCAGCAGCTCCATCCGACAGAACGGAAACACCATATATTTT
TRBJ1-4 | . | TRBV19 | once | CASSIRGPSIKLFF | TGTGCCAGTAGTATACGGGGTCCCAGCATAAAACTGTTTTTT
TRBJ1-1 | . | TRBV13 | . | CASSLGGRGNTEAFF | TGTGCCAGCAGCTTAGGGGGCAGGGGGAACACTGAAGCTTTCTTT
TRBJ2-3 | . | TRBV10-1 | . | CASSPTGTTSGGPRTQYF | TGCGCCAGCAGTCCTACCGGGACAACCTCCGGGGGGCCTCGTACGCAGTATTTT
TRBJ2-3 | . | TRBV21-1 | few | CAIIAGGRTDTQYF | TGTGCCATCATAGCGGGGGGGCGTACAGATACGCAGTATTTT
TRBJ2-3 | TRBD1 | TRBV5-8 | . | CASSPGSVFWGQLTDTQYF | TGTGCCAGCAGCCCCGGTTCCGTCTTTTGGGGACAGCTCACAGATACGCAGTATTTT
TRBJ2-3 | TRBD1 | TRBV2 | . | CASSGTGGLPPDTQYF | TGTGCCAGCAGTGGGACAGGGGGCCTCCCGCCAGATACGCAGTATTTT
TRBJ1-2 | TRBD1 | TRBV30 | . | CALQTGVQVWGYTF | TGTGCCCTTCAAACAGGGGTGCAAGTGTGGGGCTACACCTTC
TRBJ1-2 | . | TRBV28 | . | CASSLNSYGYTF | TGTGCCAGCAGTTTAAACAGCTATGGCTACACCTTC
TRBJ1-1 | TRBD1 | TRBV10-3 | few | CATRTGGNTEAFF | TGTGCCACCCGTACAGGGGGTAACACTGAAGCTTTCTTT
TRBJ1-5 | TRBD1 | TRBV11-2 | . | CASSPDRGGNQPQHF | TGTGCCAGCAGCCCTGACAGGGGAGGGAATCAGCCCCAGCATTTT
TRBJ1-2 | TRBD1 | TRBV12-3/TRBV12-4 | . | CASTRGGQGALTF | TGTGCCAGCACCCGGGGAGGGCAGGGGGCCTTGACCTTC
TRBJ2-7 | TRBD1 | TRBV3-1/TRBV3-2 | . | CASSQEGTGYEQYF | TGTGCCAGCAGCCAAGAAGGGACAGGGTACGAGCAGTACTTC
TRBJ1-5 | . | TRBV19 | . | CASRTQGISNQPQHF | TGTGCCAGTAGAACCCAGGGAATCTCCAATCAGCCCCAGCATTTT
TRBJ1-1 | . | TRBV7-9 | medium-sized | CASSPAGGQSSTEAFF | TGTGCCAGCAGCCCGGCCGGGGGGCAGAGTAGCACTGAAGCTTTCTTT